This T cell receptor beta chain was captured by sequencing in a study of T-cell reconstitution after alpha-beta-depleted transplantation in children. Study findings and constraints: As was reported, about two months after transplant, alpha-beta T cells came from several hundred expanded graft clones. Diversity and T-cell counts at one year after transplant derived mostly from new T cells. For some patients, TCRbeta diversity was high at day 60 because of recipient T cells and thymic progenitors that survived.

The TCRbeta library incorporated unique molecular identifiers. MiXCR, run by TCRdb on the PCR reads, gives a single entry per CDR3 protein. The sample lists hundreds of thousands of distinct CDR3 sequences, roughly 23% occurring once. With respect to this clonotype: No antigen is known for it.

The germline V gene has CDR1 SGHRS and CDR2 YFSETQ. The CDR3 totals 15 residues. Trimming took 4 bases from V and 4 from J, leaving 16 bases between them. The V call is TRBV5-1, the J call TRBJ2-3, with D possibly being TRBD1 or TRBD2 (6 bases each). This clonotype originated in a boy in the first two years of life who had a stem cell transplant for acute myeloid leukemia, so the T cells may come from the graft donor. Material: PBMCs, mostly from graft donor cells, obtained 360 days after TCRalphabeta/CD19-depleted stem cell transplant. CDR3 nucleotide sequence: TGCGCCAGCAGCATACAGGGTACGGGGGCAGATACGCAGTATTTT. Its protein is CASSIQGTGADTQYF.